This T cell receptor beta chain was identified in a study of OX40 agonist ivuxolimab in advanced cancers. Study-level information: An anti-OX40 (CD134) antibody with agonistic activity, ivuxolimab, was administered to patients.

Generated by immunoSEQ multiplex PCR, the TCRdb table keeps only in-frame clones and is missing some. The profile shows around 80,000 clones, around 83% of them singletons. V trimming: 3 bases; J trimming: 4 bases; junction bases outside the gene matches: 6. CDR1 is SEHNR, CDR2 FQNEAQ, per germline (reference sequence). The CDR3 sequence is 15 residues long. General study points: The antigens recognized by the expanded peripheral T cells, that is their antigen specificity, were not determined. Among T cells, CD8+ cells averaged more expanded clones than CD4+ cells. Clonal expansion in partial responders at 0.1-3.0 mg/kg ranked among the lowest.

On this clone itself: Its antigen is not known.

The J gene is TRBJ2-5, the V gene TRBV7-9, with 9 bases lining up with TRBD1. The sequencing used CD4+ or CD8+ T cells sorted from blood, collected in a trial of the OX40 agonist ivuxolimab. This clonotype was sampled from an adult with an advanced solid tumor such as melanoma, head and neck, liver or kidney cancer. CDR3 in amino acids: CASSLGTGLGETQYF. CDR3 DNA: TGTGCCAGCAGCTTGGGGACAGGGTTGGGAGAGACCCAGTACTTC.